These 26 T cell receptor beta chains share one sample of origin, sequenced in a study of regulatory T cells in long-lasting Graves disease. Time point denoted: persistent/refractory GD, antithyroid drugs over 5 years with positive TRAb. The authors made the TCR library using RNA they extracted from PBMCs. Construction of TCR beta libraries relied on iRepertoire HTBI primers and on Arm-PCR targeting CDR3 regions. TCRdb re-called the multiplex PCR reads with MiXCR, one entry per CDR3 protein. Of around 450,000 distinct CDR3 sequences listed, roughly a fifth are singletons. This specimen consisted of peripheral blood mononuclear cells (PBMCs), obtained when the disease was refractory, from a patient treated with antithyroid drugs. Every receptor here comes from a female donor with Graves disease.

This clonotype was observed a handful of times. The chain has TRBV7-9 and TRBJ1-2, with a tentative D call TRBD1 (5 bases). With 1 base removed from V and 8 bases from J, the gap between germline ends came to 26 bases. CDR3 length equals 18 residues. From germline, CDR1 is SEHNR and CDR2 FQNEAQ (reference sequence). The CDR3 loop reads CASSLVPSRQGGREGYTF. CDR3 DNA sequence: TGTGCCAGCAGCTTAGTGCCCTCTCGTCAGGGAGGCCGAGAAGGCTACACCTTC.

Only a few counts were recorded for this clonotype. The chain links TRBV20-1 to TRBJ2-7, with D perhaps TRBD1 (6 bases). V was pared by 3 bases and J by 1 base, with 13 bases between. There are 14 residues in the CDR3. Per the germline V gene, CDR1 is DFQATT and CDR2 is SNEGSKA (reference sequence). The CDR3 nucleotides are TGCAGTGCTAGGTTCAGGGGTCAATCCTACGAGCAGTACTTC. Amino acids: CSARFRGQSYEQYF.

Many counts were recorded for this clonotype. The V gene is TRBV6-2 or TRBV6-3, the J gene TRBJ2-7; 12 bases align to TRBD2. Trimming removed 2 bases from V and 1 base from J; junction bases left unmatched: 12. Germline V gene sequence: CDR1 MNHEY, CDR2 SVGEGT. The CDR3 is 19 residues long. This chain's CDR3 is CASSYSTYLAGGHSYEQYF. In DNA form, the CDR3 reads TGTGCCAGCAGTTACAGTACGTACCTAGCGGGAGGGCATTCCTACGAGCAGTACTTC.

Concerning this clonotype itself: A much larger clone differs from this one at a single base, so this may be a read error. DNA for the CDR3: TGTGCCAGCAGTAAAGAACTCATTAGCGGGGCCCAAGAGATCCAGTACTTC. Protein sequence: CASSKELISGAQEIQYF. The chain carries TRBV12-3 or TRBV12-4 and TRBJ2-5; 8 nucleotides match TRBD2. CDR3 length: 17 amino acids.

This clonotype was detected a few times. A much larger clone lies one base from this, so it may be a read error. V is TRBV28 and J is TRBJ1-2; D not certain. The CDR3 is 12 residues long. Germline V gives CDR1 MDHEN, CDR2 SYDVKM. Trimming left V 5 bases short and J 6 bases short, with 10 bases between. DNA of the CDR3: TGTGCCAGCAGTGATTCCGACCATGGCTACACCTTC. Protein sequence: CASSDSDHGYTF.

Of note for this clonotype: The junction departs from germline at one end; a sequencing error may be responsible. This chain connects TRBV6-2 or TRBV6-3 to TRBJ2-6; weak D call: TRBD1 (5 bases). The germline gives CDR1 MNHEY, CDR2 SVGEGT. The CDR3 has 15 residues. CDR3 residues: CASSNSGIEANVLTF. The DNA for the CDR3 is TGTGCCAGCAGTAACTCAGGGATAGAGGCCAACGTCCTGACTTTC.

This clonotype was counted a few times. This chain uses TRBV28 with TRBJ2-7, with TRBD1 matching 8 bases. The CDR3 loop spans 15 amino acids. J was trimmed by 3 bases and V by 1 base; bases with no gene match: 5. Germline CDR1 MDHEN, CDR2 SYDVKM. CDR3 DNA sequence: TGTGCCAGCAGTTTATTCGGACAGGGACACTACGAGCAGTACTTC. Its protein is CASSLFGQGHYEQYF.

V is TRBV20-1 and J is TRBJ1-4; TRBD1 is a possible D gene (6 bases). V lost 0 bases, J lost 7 bases, and 15 bases lay in between. CDR3 length: 15 residues. Germline V CDR1 and CDR2: DFQATT, SNEGSKA (reference sequence). CDR3 in amino acids: CSAREPRGPGEKLFF. As DNA, the CDR3 is TGCAGTGCTAGAGAACCCCGGGGGCCTGGTGAAAAACTGTTTTTT.

This clonotype was observed a handful of times. This rearrangement joins TRBV29-1 to TRBJ2-5; 11 nucleotides match TRBD2. Germline V gene sequence: CDR1 SQVTM, CDR2 ANQGSEA. J was trimmed by 1 base and V by 7 bases; bases with no gene match: 11. The CDR3 is 16 residues long. In nucleotides, the CDR3 is TGCAGCGGAGCGAACTTACTAGCGGGAGCCCAAGAGACCCAGTACTTC. This codes for CSGANLLAGAQETQYF.

This chain connects TRBV5-8 to TRBJ1-5; D not resolved. The CDR3 is 13 residues long. Trimming stripped 3 bases from V and 6 bases from J, with 10 bases between. The V gene's germline CDR1 is SGHTS and CDR2 YDEGEE. For the CDR3, the DNA is TGTGCCAGCAGCTGGTCGGGAGTTCAGCCCCAGCATTTT. Its translation: CASSWSGVQPQHF.

This clonotype came up many times. The chain links TRBV2 to TRBJ1-2; D gene uncertain. This CDR3 region has 17 residues. V was clipped by 6 bases and J by 2 bases, with 22 bases between them. Germline assignment: CDR1 SNHLY and CDR2 FYNNEI. The CDR3 is CASRDSFIPVANYGYTF. The CDR3 DNA is TGTGCCAGCAGGGACTCTTTTATCCCCGTGGCGAACTATGGCTACACCTTC.

V is TRBV4-1 and J is TRBJ1-3, with D perhaps TRBD1 (5 bases). CDR3 size: 16 residues. CDR1 is MGHRA and CDR2 is YSYEKL in the germline V gene. Trimming left V 2 bases short and J 3 bases short, with 14 bases between. The chain's CDR3 is CASSQIQGSFGNTIYF. The CDR3 DNA is TGCGCCAGCAGCCAAATTCAGGGTTCGTTTGGAAACACCATATATTTT.

The chain combines TRBV7-2 with TRBJ1-2; the match to TRBD1 covers 7 bases. This CDR3 is 15 amino acids long. From germline, CDR1 is SGHTA and CDR2 FQGNSA. V shed 5 bases and J 7 bases; nucleotides not matched to a gene: 13. DNA of the CDR3: TGTGCCAGCAGCCTTTCGCAGACAGGGTATGGTGGCTACACCTTC. This translates into CASSLSQTGYGGYTF. Based on the CDR3 plus reference TRBV7-2 and TRBJ1-2, the full variable domain is GAGVSQSPSNKVTEKGKDVELRCDPISGHTALYWYRQSLGQGLEFLIYFQGNSAPDKSGLPSDRFSAERTGGSVSTLTIQRTQQEDSAVYLCASSLSQTGYGGYTFGSGTRLTVV.

This clonotype was seen repeatedly, ten times or more. This CDR3 is CASSVLRGGEQYF. The CDR3 DNA follows: TGTGCCAGCAGTGTCCTTCGGGGAGGCGAGCAGTACTTC. V and J are TRBV28 and TRBJ2-7, with D perhaps TRBD2 (6 bases). This CDR3 is 13 amino acids long. Germline V gives CDR1 MDHEN, CDR2 SYDVKM. Trimming cost V 5 bases and J 6 bases, with 14 bases left between them.

This clonotype showed up many times. This rearrangement joins TRBV7-2 to TRBJ2-7, with a possible D match to TRBD2 (5 bases). CDR3 length: 13 residues. Germline CDR1 is SGHTA and CDR2 is FQGNSA. V lost 6 bases and J 0 bases, leaving 9 bases between the germline ends. The CDR3 region is CASSLGVSYEQYF. For the CDR3, the DNA is TGTGCCAGCAGTCTCGGGGTCTCCTACGAGCAGTACTTC.

This clonotype was seen a few times. The chain couples TRBV19 to TRBJ1-4; D not resolved. The CDR3 extends over 14 amino acids. V was shortened by 2 bases and J by 7 bases, with 11 bases between the two germline ends. The V gene's germline CDR1 is LNHDA and CDR2 SQIVND (reference sequence). CDR3 in amino acids: CASSIWLKSEKLFF. Here the CDR3 DNA reads TGTGCCAGTAGTATATGGTTGAAGAGTGAAAAACTGTTTTTT.

This clonotype was seen ten or more times. This chain joins TRBV6-2 or TRBV6-3 and TRBJ2-5, with 11 bases aligning to TRBD2. The germline V gene encodes CDR1 MNHEY and CDR2 SVGEGT. The CDR3 totals 16 residues. Germline trimming cut 5 bases from V and 2 bases from J; bases unmatched to any gene: 7. The CDR3 region is CASSQPGLAAQETQYF. The CDR3 bases are TGTGCCAGCAGTCAACCGGGACTAGCGGCTCAAGAGACCCAGTACTTC.

This clonotype appeared a few times. This chain connects TRBV5-1 to TRBJ2-7; TRBD1 agrees at 9 bases. Per germline, CDR1 SGHRS and CDR2 YFSETQ. The CDR3 has 17 amino acids. Losses at the gene ends were 0 bases for V and 0 bases for J; bases not matched to a gene: 7. CDR3 nucleotides: TGCGCCAGCAGCTTGGAGACAGGGGGACCAAGCTCCTACGAGCAGTACTTC. It specifies CASSLETGGPSSYEQYF.

This clonotype was seen a few times. The gene calls are TRBV3-1 and TRBJ2-7; D unresolved. The CDR3 is made up of 13 amino acids. Trimming left V 1 base short and J 6 bases short, with 10 bases between. Germline V gene lookup returns CDR1 LGHDT and CDR2 YNNKEL (reference sequence). Here the CDR3 reads CASSQVRLGEQYF. As DNA, the CDR3 is TGTGCCAGCAGCCAAGTAAGGCTCGGCGAGCAGTACTTC.

This chain connects TRBV6-1 to TRBJ1-5; the D gene is possibly TRBD1 (5 bases). There are 15 residues in the CDR3. The V end lost 2 bases, the J end lost 11 bases, and 19 bases lay between the germline ends. Per the germline V gene, CDR1 is MNHNS and CDR2 is SASEGT. The CDR3 reads CASSELVRGPKSQHF. CDR3 in DNA: TGTGCCAGCAGTGAATTGGTTAGGGGACCGAAGTCCCAGCATTTT.

This clonotype was counted ten times or more. The chain is built from TRBV3-1 and TRBJ1-2, with D perhaps TRBD1 (5 bases). The CDR3 extends over 12 amino acids. Trimming removed 0 bases from V and 7 bases from J, with 6 bases in between. CDR1 LGHDT and CDR2 YNNKEL come from the germline V gene (reference sequence). The CDR3 spells CASSQEDSGYTF. As DNA, the CDR3 is TGTGCCAGCAGCCAAGAAGACAGTGGCTACACCTTC.

This clonotype was found once. A much larger clone lies one base from this, so it may be a read error. V and J are TRBV6-5 and TRBJ2-5; 11 bases are shared with TRBD2. V lost 2 bases, J lost 0 bases, and 8 bases stayed unmatched. This CDR3 contains 18 residues. The germline CDR1 and CDR2 sequences are MNHEY and SVGAGI. The CDR3 DNA reads as TGTGCCAGCAGTTACGGGACTAGCGGAGCCATGTACCAAGAGACCCAGTACTTC. Its translation: CASSYGTSGAMYQETQYF.

Ten or more counts support this clonotype. The chain has TRBV7-2 and TRBJ2-5; D is undetermined. Germline CDR1 SGHTA, CDR2 FQGNSA. This CDR3 contains 12 residues. Trimming stripped 4 bases from V and 5 bases from J, with 8 bases between. CDR3 nucleotide sequence: TGTGCCAGCAGCTCCTATTTGGAGACCCAGTACTTC. It is translated as CASSSYLETQYF.

The chain employs TRBV13 and TRBJ2-3; 7 nucleotides line up with TRBD2. Unmatched junction bases numbered 16, after V lost 4 bases and J lost 3 bases. This CDR3 contains 18 residues. CDR1 and CDR2 from the germline V gene are PRHDT and FYEKMQ (reference sequence). The CDR3 reads CASSSLGGSSEGTDTQYF. CDR3 sequence (DNA): TGTGCCAGCAGCTCTTTGGGGGGGAGCTCTGAAGGGACAGATACGCAGTATTTT.

The chain couples TRBV4-3 to TRBJ2-4; TRBD2 matches 14 bases. The CDR3 consists of 19 residues. Per the germline V gene, CDR1 is LGHNA and CDR2 is YSLEER. Trimming at V came to 4 bases and at J to 7 bases, leaving 15 bases not matched to a gene. The CDR3 loop is CASSRIRQGLAGVGNIQYF. As DNA, the CDR3 is TGCGCCAGCAGCCGAATAAGACAGGGACTAGCGGGAGTGGGGAACATTCAGTACTTC.

This chain joins TRBV29-1 and TRBJ2-3; D is tentatively TRBD1 or TRBD2 (6 bases each). Germline V lookup: CDR1 SQVTM, CDR2 ANQGSEA. CDR3 length: 14 residues. CDR3 DNA: TGCAAGGCCTCCGCGTTGGGGGGCGCAGATACGCAGTATTTT. It is translated as CKASALGGADTQYF.